The 12 T cell receptor beta chains given below trace back to one sample, sequenced in a study of cytomegalovirus exposure and HLA in healthy donors. In the PCR, 60 Vbeta and 13 Jbeta primers were used. Sequenced by immunoSEQ multiplex PCR; TCRdb stores in-frame clones only, minus some. The sample carries 80,000 to 130,000 clones, 75% to 85% recorded once. The sequenced sample consisted of PBMCs. The origin of the receptors is a woman aged 45 to 65 in good health and CMV-seropositive.

This chain links TRBV5-5 with TRBJ2-7, with TRBD1 identical over 7 bases. Germline trimming cut 0 bases from V and 3 bases from J; bases unmatched to any gene: 3. The CDR3 is 14 residues long. Germline-derived CDR1 and CDR2 are SGHKS and YYEKEE (reference sequence). The CDR3 region has the DNA TGTGCCAGCAGCTTGGTCCAGGGGGTCTACGAGCAGTACTTC. As protein: CASSLVQGVYEQYF.

This clone has only one observation. In DNA, the CDR3 is TGTGCCAGCAGCTTAGCTAGCGGGACGGTCGGGGAGCTGTTTTTT. This gives the protein CASSLASGTVGELFF. The chain joins TRBV7-8 to TRBJ2-2, with TRBD2 matching over 8 bases. The ends lost 0 bases at V and 7 bases at J; junction bases unmatched: 4. The CDR3 has 15 residues. Germline V lookup: CDR1 SGHVS, CDR2 FQNEAQ.

The V and J genes are TRBV19 and TRBJ1-2; 10 bases match TRBD1. The CDR3 sequence is 16 residues long. CDR1 is LNHDA, CDR2 SQIVND, per germline (reference sequence). V dropped 5 bases and J dropped 1; count of bases not matched to a gene: 7. The CDR3 DNA is TGTGCCAGTAGTTCCCGGGACAGGGGCTTTAACTATGGCTACACCTTC. Protein product: CASSSRDRGFNYGYTF. The full variable domain, rest sourced from reference TRBV19 and TRBJ1-2, is DGGITQSPKYLFRKEGQNVTLSCEQNLNHDAMYWYRQDPGQGLRLIYYSQIVNDFQKGDIAEGYSVSREKKESFPLTVTSAQKNPTAFYLCASSSRDRGFNYGYTFGSGTRLTVV.

The chain uses TRBV6-5 and TRBJ2-7, with TRBD1 matching 10 bases. The CDR3 totals 15 residues. Losses at the gene ends were 6 bases for V and 5 bases for J; bases not matched to a gene: 10. Germline V gene sequence: CDR1 MNHEY, CDR2 SVGAGI. DNA for the CDR3: TGTGCCAGCAGCACCGGGACAGGGGATGCTGACGAGCAGTACTTC. As protein: CASSTGTGDADEQYF.

The chain recombines TRBV2 with TRBJ2-1; TRBD2 matches 9 bases. In germline, CDR1 is SNHLY, CDR2 FYNNEI. V shed 3 bases, J shed 7 bases, and the junction held 7 bases outside the gene matches. CDR3 size: 15 residues. The CDR3 region is CASSEGRGGKNEQFF. The CDR3 nucleotides are TGTGCCAGCAGTGAGGGGCGGGGGGGCAAAAATGAGCAGTTCTTC.

Comments on this clone: Germline and junction disagree at one end, which may indicate a read error. The genes are TRBV7-9 and TRBJ2-5; D may be TRBD2 (7 bases). Germline V gene lookup returns CDR1 SEHNR and CDR2 FQNEAQ (reference sequence). The length of the CDR3 is 16 residues. CDR3 nucleotide sequence: TGTTCCAGCAGCGGACAAGGGGGGGCGCGCGAAGAGACCCAGTACTTC. Its translation: CSSSGQGGAREETQYF.

V is TRBV7-6 and J is TRBJ1-3; TRBD1 matches 7 bases. The V and J ends lost 5 bases and 0 bases, in that order; junction bases with no gene match: 25. Germline V gene lookup returns CDR1 SGHVS and CDR2 FNYEAQ. The CDR3 runs to 22 residues. CDR3 sequence reads: CASSRTVTGAINPRHSGNTIYF. In nucleotides, the CDR3 is TGTGCCAGCAGCCGAACGGTCACAGGGGCGATTAACCCTCGCCACTCTGGAAACACCATATATTTT.

Only a few counts were recorded for this clone. The chain has TRBV19 and TRBJ2-3; 7 positions match TRBD2. The CDR3 is 15 amino acids. The junction had 15 bases not matched to a gene; V was cut back by 9 bases and J by 6 bases. CDR1 LNHDA and CDR2 SQIVND come from the germline V gene (reference sequence). In DNA, the CDR3 is TGTGCCAGCTCCGGACTGGGGGGGGAATGGGATACGCAGTATTTT. Translation gives CASSGLGGEWDTQYF.

J is TRBJ2-1 and V is TRBV7-9, with 7 positions matching TRBD1. Germline V gene lookup returns CDR1 SEHNR and CDR2 FQNEAQ (reference sequence). The CDR3 has 15 residues. Trimming at V came to 5 bases and at J to 5 bases, leaving 9 bases not matched to a gene. This CDR3 is CASSPPGTVDNEQFF. In nucleotides, the CDR3 is TGTGCCAGCAGCCCCCCCGGGACAGTAGACAATGAGCAGTTCTTC.

The CDR3 spells CASSRPGTSGRRLTDTQYF. In DNA form, the CDR3 reads TGTGCCAGCAGCCGCCCTGGGACTAGCGGGAGGAGGCTGACAGATACGCAGTATTTT. This chain connects TRBV11-2 to TRBJ2-3, with TRBD2 matching over 15 bases. V gave up 5 bases and J gave up 3 bases; unmatched junction bases: 12. Per the germline V gene, CDR1 is SGHAT and CDR2 is FQNNGV. CDR3 size: 19 residues.

V is TRBV7-3 and J is TRBJ1-1; tentatively, D is TRBD1 (5 bases). The V end lost 2 bases, the J end lost 0 bases, and 13 bases lay between the germline ends. The CDR3 is 16 residues long. Looked up from germline, CDR1 is SGHTA and CDR2 is FQGTGA. CDR3 in amino acids: CASSLGGAVLNTEAFF. The CDR3 DNA reads TGTGCCAGCAGCTTAGGAGGGGCGGTCCTGAACACTGAAGCTTTCTTT. Supplemented by reference TRBV7-3 and TRBJ1-1, the full variable domain reads GAGVSQTPSNKVTEKGKYVELRCDPISGHTALYWYRQSLGQGPEFLIYFQGTGAADDSGLPNDRFFAVRPEGSVSTLKIQRTERGDSAVYLCASSLGGAVLNTEAFFGQGTRLTVV.

This chain connects TRBV7-3 to TRBJ2-6; D is undetermined. Germline V gene data show CDR1 as SGHTA and CDR2 as FQGTGA. Trimming pared 5 bases from V and 0 bases from J, leaving 11 bases between. There are 16 residues in the CDR3. CDR3 protein: CASSRSLSSGANVLTF. The DNA for the CDR3 is TGTGCCAGCAGCCGTAGCCTATCCTCTGGGGCCAACGTCCTGACTTTC.